The 27 T cell receptor beta chains reported below all come from one sample, sequenced in a study of blood T cell repertoires in COVID-19. Libraries were prepared by immunoSEQ multiplex PCR; TCRdb keeps only in-frame clonotypes and omits some of them. The sample includes around 100,000 clones, around 90% of them seen just once. Sequenced sample: peripheral blood. The receptors stem from a woman aged 45-65 years with acute or convalescent COVID-19.

The chain carries TRBV10-3 and TRBJ1-5, with 7 bases identical to TRBD1. The CDR3 contains 14 residues. Germline CDR1 ENHRY, CDR2 SYGVKD. Trimming at V came to 2 bases and at J to 6 bases, leaving 4 bases not matched to a gene. The CDR3 spells CAISEETGPQPQHF. CDR3 DNA: TGTGCCATCAGTGAGGAGACAGGGCCTCAGCCCCAGCATTTT.

V gene TRBV19 combines with J gene TRBJ2-5, with 8 bases lining up with TRBD1. Per the germline V gene, CDR1 is LNHDA and CDR2 is SQIVND (reference sequence). After removal of 5 bases from V and 5 bases from J, the junction contained 10 bases not matched to a gene. This CDR3 is built from 15 residues. The CDR3 spells CASSLHRGARETQYF. The CDR3 coding sequence is TGTGCCAGTAGTCTCCACAGGGGGGCTCGGGAGACCCAGTACTTC.

The chain links TRBV27 to TRBJ1-4; D unclear. There are 13 residues in the CDR3. Between the trimmed V and J ends, which lost 6 bases and 7 bases, there was a span of 12 bases. Germline assignment: CDR1 MNHEY and CDR2 SMNVEV (reference sequence). The CDR3 DNA follows: TGTGCCAGCAGCGGGAGTTGGGGTGAAAAACTGTTTTTT. Its translation is CASSGSWGEKLFF.

V gene TRBV25-1 combines with J gene TRBJ2-1; a possible D gene is TRBD2 (6 bases). The CDR3 covers 14 residues. The germline V and J ends were trimmed by 6 bases and 7 bases, with 16 bases remaining between them. Germline assignment: CDR1 MGHDK and CDR2 SYGVNS. CDR3 sequence (DNA): TGTGCCAGCAGGGGCTTGCGGGGCCCTAATGAGCAGTTCTTC. Amino acid sequence: CASRGLRGPNEQFF.

The chain couples TRBV7-9 to TRBJ2-2; D is undetermined. Between the trimmed V and J ends, which lost 5 bases and 8 bases, there was a span of 12 bases. This CDR3 spans 13 amino acids. Germline lookup yields CDR1 SEHNR and CDR2 FQNEAQ (reference sequence). This CDR3 reads CASSHPRSGELFF. The DNA for the CDR3 is TGTGCCAGCAGCCATCCGAGGAGTGGGGAGCTGTTTTTT.

The gene calls are TRBV19 and TRBJ1-1; D gene uncertain. This CDR3 spans 13 amino acids. V gave up 4 bases and J gave up 4 bases, with 10 bases separating them. CDR1 and CDR2 from the germline V gene are LNHDA and SQIVND (reference sequence). DNA for the CDR3: TGTGCCAGTAGTACGTGGAGCACCACTGAAGCTTTCTTT. It specifies CASSTWSTTEAFF. The full variable domain, rest sourced from reference TRBV19 and TRBJ1-1, is DGGITQSPKYLFRKEGQNVTLSCEQNLNHDAMYWYRQDPGQGLRLIYYSQIVNDFQKGDIAEGYSVSREKKESFPLTVTSAQKNPTAFYLCASSTWSTTEAFFGQGTRLTVV.

This rearrangement joins TRBV3-1 (or the pseudogene TRBV3-2) to TRBJ2-1; TRBD2 agrees at 10 bases. Germline CDR1 reads LGHDT; CDR2 reads YNNKEL (reference sequence). V lost 3 bases, J lost 8 bases, and 7 bases stayed unmatched. The CDR3 extends over 15 amino acids. CDR3 DNA: TGTGCCAGCAGCCATCTAGCGGGAGTGTGGGATGAGCAGTTCTTC. Translation: CASSHLAGVWDEQFF.

This chain connects TRBV2 to TRBJ1-5; the match to TRBD1 covers 8 bases. This CDR3 has 15 amino acids. After removal of 4 bases from V and 6 bases from J, the junction contained 8 bases not matched to a gene. Germline lookup yields CDR1 SNHLY and CDR2 FYNNEI. The CDR3 DNA follows: TGTGCCAGCAGTGTTGGGACAGGTTTGGGTCAGCCCCAGCATTTT. This sequence encodes CASSVGTGLGQPQHF.

The chain is built from TRBV20-1 and TRBJ2-5, with unresolved D. CDR1 and CDR2 (germline): DFQATT, SNEGSKA (reference sequence). V gave up 0 bases and J gave up 4 bases, with 3 bases separating them. The CDR3 runs 11 residues. DNA of the CDR3: TGCAGTGCTAGAGATCGAGAGACCCAGTACTTC. Translation: CSARDRETQYF.

This chain connects TRBV28 to TRBJ1-4, with D tentatively TRBD1 (5 bases). The ends were cut back, 2 bases at V and 8 bases at J, with 12 bases in the middle. Germline CDR1 and CDR2: MDHEN and SYDVKM. The CDR3 has 14 residues. CDR3 amino acids: CASSLSGAEEKLFF. CDR3 coding DNA: TGTGCCAGCAGTTTAAGTGGGGCTGAAGAAAAACTGTTTTTT.

The chain links TRBV30 to TRBJ1-2; perhaps TRBD1 as D (5 bases). Trimming left V 5 bases short and J 7 bases short, with 20 bases between. Germline lookup yields CDR1 GTSNPN and CDR2 SVGIG (reference sequence). The CDR3 runs to 14 residues. CDR3 in DNA: TGTGCCTGGCGTAGTAAAGGAGACGGGGGTGGCTACACCTTC. Translation: CAWRSKGDGGGYTF.

The rearrangement links TRBV28 to TRBJ2-3; D is perhaps TRBD2 (5 bases). Trimming cost V 7 bases and J 6 bases, with 20 bases left between them. Looked up from germline, CDR1 is MDHEN and CDR2 is SYDVKM. CDR3 length: 15 amino acids. The CDR3 DNA reads TGTGCCAGCAAAACCCCCCGGGGAGCGAAGGATACGCAGTATTTT. Protein product: CASKTPRGAKDTQYF.

The V gene is TRBV11-2, the J gene TRBJ1-4, with unresolved D. Germline V gene lookup returns CDR1 SGHAT and CDR2 FQNNGV. This CDR3 region has 14 residues. V was clipped by 3 bases and J by 3 bases, with 8 bases between them. This CDR3 reads CASSFWRSNEKLFF. In nucleotides, the CDR3 is TGTGCCAGCAGCTTCTGGAGGTCTAATGAAAAACTGTTTTTT.

This clone was observed once. The chain joins TRBV4-1 to TRBJ2-7; possibly TRBD2 for D (6 bases). The CDR3 totals 16 residues. Trimming removed 0 bases at V and 6 bases at J, with 18 bases between. The germline V gene encodes CDR1 MGHRA and CDR2 YSYEKL. The CDR3 is CASSQDGGLPDVEQYF. CDR3 DNA sequence: TGCGCCAGCAGCCAAGACGGGGGACTGCCGGATGTCGAGCAGTACTTC.

Comment on this clone: Other DNA variants within this sample encode the same CDR3. The V gene is TRBV5-1, the J gene TRBJ1-4; no clear D. Germline V gene sequence: CDR1 SGHRS, CDR2 YFSETQ. This CDR3 has 14 amino acids. The ends were cut back, 1 base at V and 4 bases at J, with 8 bases in the middle. The chain's CDR3 is CASSLSGVNEKLFF. CDR3 in DNA: TGCGCCAGCAGCTTGTCGGGAGTTAATGAAAAACTGTTTTTT.

This chain connects TRBV15 to TRBJ2-7; 7 bases fit TRBD1. Per the germline V gene, CDR1 is LNHNV and CDR2 is YYDKDF (reference sequence). V dropped 2 bases and J dropped 1; count of bases not matched to a gene: 5. CDR3 length equals 15 residues. The CDR3 DNA is TGTGCCACCAGCAGATTACAGGGGAATTCCTACGAGCAGTACTTC. It codes for CATSRLQGNSYEQYF.

The rearrangement links TRBV9 to TRBJ2-7; 7 bases map to TRBD1. V was clipped by 5 bases and J by 0 bases; unmatched bases: 8. The CDR3 runs to 15 residues. The germline gives CDR1 SGDLS, CDR2 YYNGEE. CDR3: CASSHGQESSYEQYF. DNA for the CDR3: TGTGCCAGCAGTCATGGACAGGAGAGCTCCTACGAGCAGTACTTC. The variable domain in full, completed from reference TRBV9 and TRBJ2-7, reads DSGVTQTPKHLITATGQRVTLRCSPRSGDLSVYWYQQSLDQGLQFLIQYYNGEERAKGNILERFSAQQFPDLHSELNLSSLELGDSALYFCASSHGQESSYEQYFGPGTRLTVT.

This rearrangement joins TRBV19 to TRBJ2-1, with 11 bases fitting TRBD1. The CDR3 has 13 amino acids. Germline V gives CDR1 LNHDA, CDR2 SQIVND (reference sequence). J gave up 7 bases and V 5 bases, and 1 base lay outside the gene matches. CDR3 sequence reads: CASSGTGGNEQFF. As DNA, the CDR3 is TGTGCCAGTAGTGGGACAGGGGGTAATGAGCAGTTCTTC.

The DNA for the CDR3 is TGTGCCATCAGTGATCTAGCGGGGGGGCAGGAGACCCAGTACTTC. Protein product: CAISDLAGGQETQYF. The chain joins TRBV10-3 to TRBJ2-5; 12 bases match TRBD2. Losses at the gene ends were 3 bases for V and 5 bases for J; bases not matched to a gene: 4. CDR3 size: 15 residues. CDR1 ENHRY and CDR2 SYGVKD come from the germline V gene.

V usage is TRBV7-2 and J usage is TRBJ2-1; D unresolved. The V gene's germline CDR1 is SGHTA and CDR2 FQGNSA. The germline V and J ends were trimmed by 3 bases and 5 bases, with 14 bases remaining between them. The CDR3 runs to 15 residues. The CDR3 DNA sequence: TGTGCCAGCAGCTTGGATCGCGGAGACCACAATGAGCAGTTCTTC. Encoded protein: CASSLDRGDHNEQFF.

The V gene is TRBV19, the J gene TRBJ2-1; 13 bases match TRBD2. The CDR3 has 18 residues. The V gene's germline CDR1 is LNHDA and CDR2 SQIVND (reference sequence). With V trimmed by 2 bases and J by 8 bases, 12 bases remained unmatched. CDR3 in amino acids: CASSILGLAGDNGDEQFF. The CDR3 coding sequence is TGTGCCAGTAGTATATTAGGACTAGCGGGAGATAATGGGGATGAGCAGTTCTTC.

The rearrangement joins TRBV12-5 to TRBJ1-1, with a possible D match to TRBD1 (5 bases). The CDR3 runs 13 residues. Trimming took off 4 bases at V and 4 bases at J, with 10 bases between the two ends. Germline CDR1 is LGHNT and CDR2 is FRNRAP. The DNA of the CDR3 is TGTGCTAGTGGTTCCAGGGTGGGCACTGAAGCTTTCTTT. The encoded protein is CASGSRVGTEAFF.

The chain is built from TRBV5-4 and TRBJ1-6; D not resolved. Germline V gives CDR1 SGHNT, CDR2 YYREEE (reference sequence). The CDR3 totals 15 residues. The germline V and J ends were trimmed by 5 bases and 8 bases, with 17 bases remaining between them. As DNA, the CDR3 is TGTGCCAGCAGTCTCGGGTCACCAAAGGATTCACCCCTCCACTTT. It yields the protein CASSLGSPKDSPLHF.

The chain couples TRBV18 to TRBJ1-5; D unclear. The CDR3 totals 12 residues. CDR1 KGHSH and CDR2 LQKENI come from the germline V gene. Trimming shortened V by 2 bases and J by 8 bases, and 7 bases separated the two germline ends. As DNA, the CDR3 is TGTGCCAGCTCACCATCAGTGGAGCCCCAGCATTTT. This gives the protein CASSPSVEPQHF.

The J gene is TRBJ2-1, the V gene TRBV9, with TRBD1 matching over 7 bases. The CDR3 contains 15 residues. The V gene end was trimmed by 4 bases and the J gene end by 0 bases; junction bases not matched to a gene: 4. Germline V gives CDR1 SGDLS, CDR2 YYNGEE. The CDR3 reads CASSQRDSSYNEQFF. In DNA, the CDR3 is TGTGCCAGCAGCCAAAGGGACAGCTCCTACAATGAGCAGTTCTTC.

The CDR3 protein is CATSLGGLKQETQYF. The CDR3 DNA follows: TGTGCCACCTCCTTAGGTGGGCTTAAGCAAGAGACCCAGTACTTC. V gene TRBV24-1 combines with J gene TRBJ2-5; no firm D call. The V gene lost 9 bases and the J gene lost 2 bases, with 18 bases spanning the gap. There are 15 residues in the CDR3. Germline lookup yields CDR1 KGHDR and CDR2 SFDVKD.

This rearrangement joins TRBV29-1 to TRBJ2-3; 11 bases agree with TRBD2. There are 13 residues in the CDR3. J lost 4 bases, V lost 4 bases, and 1 base had no gene match. Germline CDR1 SQVTM, CDR2 ANQGSEA. The CDR3 DNA is TGCAGCGTTGCTAGCGGGAGGTCAGATACGCAGTATTTT. This translates into CSVASGRSDTQYF.